Sequencing of this T cell receptor (beta chain) was carried out in a study of blood T cell repertoires in COVID-19. Germline V gene lookup returns CDR1 MNHEY and CDR2 SVGAGI. J gave up 5 bases and V 4 bases, and 10 bases lay outside the gene matches. The CDR3 contains 16 residues. The repertoire was sequenced with immunoSEQ multiplex PCR; TCRdb's copy has only in-frame clones and lacks some. This table holds roughly 430,000 clones, roughly 88% found once. The chain is built from TRBV6-5 and TRBJ2-5, with 10 bases lining up with TRBD1. The sample comprised PBMCs or T cells enriched from blood (not recorded which). The receptor comes from a woman aged 40 to 55 with acute COVID-19. CDR3 sequence reads: CASSSMDRGRGETQYF. The CDR3 DNA reads as TGTGCCAGCAGTTCCATGGACAGGGGGAGAGGGGAGACCCAGTACTTC.